A single sample is the source of the 4 T cell receptor beta chains below, sequenced in a study of blood T cells in healthy people across ages. It was with a sample-barcoded 5' primer and a J-beta primer mix that a second PCR of roughly 6 to 12 cycles was run. TCRdb used MiXCR to reprocess the 5' RACE reads, holding one entry per CDR3 protein. Of hundreds of thousands of distinct CDR3 sequences listed, about a quarter are singletons. The data also belong to a second study, concerning T cells of mothers and their children.

The sequenced sample consisted of blood. These receptors originate from a boy aged 2 to 10 in good health.

This clonotype has a handful of counts. CDR3 sequence (DNA): TGCAGTGCTAGAGGACTTAGCACAGATACGCAGTATTTT. This encodes CSARGLSTDTQYF. The gene calls are TRBV20-1 and TRBJ2-3; D is unresolved. This CDR3 spans 13 amino acids. Germline assignment: CDR1 DFQATT and CDR2 SNEGSKA (reference sequence). V lost 1 base, J lost 0 bases, and 5 bases lay in between.

This chain connects TRBV7-2 to TRBJ2-3; D ambiguous. Trimming cost V 3 bases and J 4 bases, with 11 bases left between them. This CDR3 comprises 14 residues. From germline, CDR1 is SGHTA and CDR2 FQGNSA. The CDR3 DNA is TGTGCCAGCAGCTTGTTTAGGTGGGCAGATACGCAGTATTTT. It translates to CASSLFRWADTQYF.

In its sample, this clonotype was seen a few times. The rearrangement uses TRBV7-9 and TRBJ2-5; 11 bases are shared with TRBD2. Germline V lookup: CDR1 SEHNR, CDR2 FQNEAQ (reference sequence). The CDR3 is 18 amino acids. Trimming cost V 1 base and J 3 bases; bases outside gene matches: 10. The chain's CDR3 is CASSLGFRGTSGKETQYF. The CDR3 DNA sequence: TGTGCCAGCAGCTTAGGGTTCCGCGGGACTAGCGGAAAAGAGACCCAGTACTTC.

The chain uses TRBV10-3 and TRBJ2-2; D is unclear. V was shortened by 0 bases and J by 3 bases, with 5 bases between the two germline ends. This CDR3 comprises 14 residues. CDR1 and CDR2 (germline): ENHRY, SYGVKD. The CDR3: CAISESLHTGELFF. DNA for the CDR3: TGTGCCATCAGTGAGTCTCTCCACACCGGGGAGCTGTTTTTT.